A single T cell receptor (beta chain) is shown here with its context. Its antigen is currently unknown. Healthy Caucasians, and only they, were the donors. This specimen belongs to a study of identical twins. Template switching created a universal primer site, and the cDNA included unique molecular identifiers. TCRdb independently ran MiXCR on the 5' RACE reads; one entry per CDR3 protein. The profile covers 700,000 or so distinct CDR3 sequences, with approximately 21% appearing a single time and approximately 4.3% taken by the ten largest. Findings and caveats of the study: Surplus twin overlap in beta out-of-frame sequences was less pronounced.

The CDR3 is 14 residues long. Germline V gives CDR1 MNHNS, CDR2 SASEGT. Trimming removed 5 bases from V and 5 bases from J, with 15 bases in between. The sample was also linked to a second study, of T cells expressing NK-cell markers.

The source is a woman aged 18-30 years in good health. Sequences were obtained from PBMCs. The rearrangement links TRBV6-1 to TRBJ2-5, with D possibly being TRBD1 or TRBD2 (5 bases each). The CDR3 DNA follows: TGTGCCAGCAGTACCACCGGGACGAGGGAGACCCAGTACTTC. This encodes CASSTTGTRETQYF.